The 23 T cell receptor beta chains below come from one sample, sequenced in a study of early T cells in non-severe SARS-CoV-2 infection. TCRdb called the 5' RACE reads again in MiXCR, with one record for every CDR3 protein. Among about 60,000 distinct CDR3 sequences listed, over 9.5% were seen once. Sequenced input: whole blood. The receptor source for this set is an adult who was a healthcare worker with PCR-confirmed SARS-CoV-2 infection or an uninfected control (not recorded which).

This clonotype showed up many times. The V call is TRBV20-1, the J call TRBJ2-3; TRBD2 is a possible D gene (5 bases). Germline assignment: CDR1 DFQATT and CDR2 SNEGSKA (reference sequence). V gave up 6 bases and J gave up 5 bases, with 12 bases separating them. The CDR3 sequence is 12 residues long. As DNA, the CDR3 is TGCAGTGCCGGGGAAACGGGAGATACGCAGTATTTT. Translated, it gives CSAGETGDTQYF.

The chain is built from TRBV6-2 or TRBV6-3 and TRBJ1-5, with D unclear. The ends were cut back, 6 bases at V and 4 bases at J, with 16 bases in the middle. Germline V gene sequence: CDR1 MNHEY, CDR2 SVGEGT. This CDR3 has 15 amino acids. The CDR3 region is CASSTDRLRNQPQHF. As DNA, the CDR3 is TGTGCCAGCAGCACAGACCGACTCCGGAATCAGCCCCAGCATTTT.

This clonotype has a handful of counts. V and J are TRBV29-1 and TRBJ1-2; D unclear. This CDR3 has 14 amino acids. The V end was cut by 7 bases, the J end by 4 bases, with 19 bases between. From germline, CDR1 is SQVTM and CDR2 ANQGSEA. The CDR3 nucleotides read TGCAGCGCCGATACGGAGTCTGACCTCTATGGCTACACCTTC. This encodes CSADTESDLYGYTF.

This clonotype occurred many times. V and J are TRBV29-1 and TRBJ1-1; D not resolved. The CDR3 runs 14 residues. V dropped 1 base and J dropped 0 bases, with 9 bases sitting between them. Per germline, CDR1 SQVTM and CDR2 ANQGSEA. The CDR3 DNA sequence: TGCAGCGTTGAAGTCCGGATAATGAACACTGAAGCTTTCTTT. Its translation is CSVEVRIMNTEAFF. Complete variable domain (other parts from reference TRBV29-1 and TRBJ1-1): SAVISQKPSRDICQRGTSLTIQCQVDSQVTMMFWYRQQPGQSLTLIATANQGSEATYESGFVIDKFPISRPNLTFSTLTVSNMSPEDSSIYLCSVEVRIMNTEAFFGQGTRLTVV.

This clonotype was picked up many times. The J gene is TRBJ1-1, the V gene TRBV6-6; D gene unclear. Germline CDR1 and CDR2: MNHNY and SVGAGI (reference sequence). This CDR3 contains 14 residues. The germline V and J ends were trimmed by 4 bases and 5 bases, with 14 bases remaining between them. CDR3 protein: CASSFSGVGTEAFF. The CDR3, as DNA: TGTGCCAGCAGTTTCTCAGGAGTTGGGACTGAAGCTTTCTTT.

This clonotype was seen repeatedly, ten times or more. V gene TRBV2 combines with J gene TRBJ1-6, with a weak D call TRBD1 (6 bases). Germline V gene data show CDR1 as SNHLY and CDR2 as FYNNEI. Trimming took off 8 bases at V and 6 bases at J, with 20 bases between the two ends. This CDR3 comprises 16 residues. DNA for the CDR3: TGTGCCAGCTGGACAGCGATTTTTAGCCTTAATTCACCCCTCCACTTT. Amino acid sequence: CASWTAIFSLNSPLHF.

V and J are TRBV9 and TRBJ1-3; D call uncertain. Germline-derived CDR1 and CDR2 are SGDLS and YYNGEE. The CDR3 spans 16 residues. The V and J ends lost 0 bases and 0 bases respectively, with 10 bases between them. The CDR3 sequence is CASSVAPTSSGNTIYF. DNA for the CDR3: TGTGCCAGCAGCGTAGCTCCCACGAGCTCTGGAAACACCATATATTTT. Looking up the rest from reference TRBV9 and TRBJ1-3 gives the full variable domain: DSGVTQTPKHLITATGQRVTLRCSPRSGDLSVYWYQQSLDQGLQFLIQYYNGEERAKGNILERFSAQQFPDLHSELNLSSLELGDSALYFCASSVAPTSSGNTIYFGEGSWLTVV.

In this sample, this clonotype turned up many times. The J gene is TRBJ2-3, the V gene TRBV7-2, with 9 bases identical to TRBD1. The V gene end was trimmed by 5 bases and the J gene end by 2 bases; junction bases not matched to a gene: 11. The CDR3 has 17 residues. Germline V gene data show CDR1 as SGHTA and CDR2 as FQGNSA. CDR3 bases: TGTGCCAGCAGCCTACGCCCCGGGACAGGGCACACAGATACGCAGTATTTT. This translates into CASSLRPGTGHTDTQYF.

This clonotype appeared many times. Here the CDR3 reads CASSLADREGNEQFF. The CDR3 DNA reads TGTGCCAGCAGCTTAGCGGACAGGGAAGGCAATGAGCAGTTCTTC. The chain carries TRBV11-1 and TRBJ2-1; 8 bases match TRBD1. The CDR3 consists of 15 residues. Losses at the gene ends were 0 bases for V and 6 bases for J; bases not matched to a gene: 4. CDR1 and CDR2 (germline): SGHAT, FQDESV (reference sequence). The complete variable domain, with remaining parts taken from reference TRBV11-1 and TRBJ2-1, reads EAEVAQSPRYKITEKSQAVAFWCDPISGHATLYWYRQILGQGPELLVQFQDESVVDDSQLPKDRFSAERLKGVDSTLKIQPAELGDSAMYLCASSLADREGNEQFFGPGTRLTVL.

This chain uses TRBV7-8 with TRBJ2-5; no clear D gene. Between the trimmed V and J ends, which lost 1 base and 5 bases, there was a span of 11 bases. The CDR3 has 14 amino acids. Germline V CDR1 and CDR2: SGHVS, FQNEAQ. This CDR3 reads CASSLGLAGETQYF. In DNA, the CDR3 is TGTGCCAGCAGCTTAGGTCTGGCCGGGGAGACCCAGTACTTC. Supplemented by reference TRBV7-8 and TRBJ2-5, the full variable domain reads GAGVSQSPRYKVAKRGQDVALRCDPISGHVSLFWYQQALGQGPEFLTYFQNEAQLDKSGLPSDRFFAERPEGSVSTLKIQRTQQEDSAVYLCASSLGLAGETQYFGPGTRLLVL.

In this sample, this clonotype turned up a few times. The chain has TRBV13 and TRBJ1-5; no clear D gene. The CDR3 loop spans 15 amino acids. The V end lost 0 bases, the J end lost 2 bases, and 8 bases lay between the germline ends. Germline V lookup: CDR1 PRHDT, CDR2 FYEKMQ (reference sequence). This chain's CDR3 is CASSLGYTGNQPQHF. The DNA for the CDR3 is TGTGCCAGCAGCTTAGGATATACTGGCAATCAGCCCCAGCATTTT.

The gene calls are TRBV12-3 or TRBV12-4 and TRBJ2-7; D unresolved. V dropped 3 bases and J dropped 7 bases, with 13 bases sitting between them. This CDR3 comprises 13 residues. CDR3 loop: CASSFRTPREQYF. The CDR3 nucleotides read TGTGCCAGCAGTTTTAGGACCCCGCGTGAGCAGTACTTC.

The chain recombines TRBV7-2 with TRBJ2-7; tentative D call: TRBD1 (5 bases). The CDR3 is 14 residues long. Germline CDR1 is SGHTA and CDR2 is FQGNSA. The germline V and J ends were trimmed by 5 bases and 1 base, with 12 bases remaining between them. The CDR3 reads CASSPTSGSYEQYF. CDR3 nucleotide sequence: TGTGCCAGCAGCCCGACTTCAGGGTCCTACGAGCAGTACTTC.

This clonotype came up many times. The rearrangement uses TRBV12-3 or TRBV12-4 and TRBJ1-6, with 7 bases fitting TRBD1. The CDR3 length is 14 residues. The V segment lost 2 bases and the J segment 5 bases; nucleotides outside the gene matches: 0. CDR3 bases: TGTGCCAGCAGTTTAACAGGGGATAATTCACCCCTCCACTTT. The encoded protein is CASSLTGDNSPLHF.

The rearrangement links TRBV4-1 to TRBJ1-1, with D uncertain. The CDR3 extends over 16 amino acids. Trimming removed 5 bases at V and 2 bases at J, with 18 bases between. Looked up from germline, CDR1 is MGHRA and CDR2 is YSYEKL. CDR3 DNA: TGCGCCAGCAGCTTTCAATTAACCTCCACAAACACTGAAGCTTTCTTT. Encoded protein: CASSFQLTSTNTEAFF.

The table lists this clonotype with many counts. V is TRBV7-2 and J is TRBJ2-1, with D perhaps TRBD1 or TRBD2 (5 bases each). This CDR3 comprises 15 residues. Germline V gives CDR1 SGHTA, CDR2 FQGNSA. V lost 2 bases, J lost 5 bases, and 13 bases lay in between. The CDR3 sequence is CASSLLRGSNNEQFF. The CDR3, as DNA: TGTGCCAGCAGCTTACTGAGGGGATCTAACAATGAGCAGTTCTTC.

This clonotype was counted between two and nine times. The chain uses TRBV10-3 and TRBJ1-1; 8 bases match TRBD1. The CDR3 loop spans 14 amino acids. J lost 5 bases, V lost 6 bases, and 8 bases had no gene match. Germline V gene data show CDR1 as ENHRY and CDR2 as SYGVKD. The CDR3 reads CAIRGSGTGTEAFF. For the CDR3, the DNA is TGTGCCATCAGGGGTTCGGGGACAGGAACTGAAGCTTTCTTT.

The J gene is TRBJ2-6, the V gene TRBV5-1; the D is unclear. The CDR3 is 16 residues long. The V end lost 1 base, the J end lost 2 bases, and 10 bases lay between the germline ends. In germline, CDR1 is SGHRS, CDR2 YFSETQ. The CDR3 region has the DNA TGCGCCAGCAGCTTGCTGTGGGGAACTGGGGCCAACGTCCTGACTTTC. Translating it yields CASSLLWGTGANVLTF.

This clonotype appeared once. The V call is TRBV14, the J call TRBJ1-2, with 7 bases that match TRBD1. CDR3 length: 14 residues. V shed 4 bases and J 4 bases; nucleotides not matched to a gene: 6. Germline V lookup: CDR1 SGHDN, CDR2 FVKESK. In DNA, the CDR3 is TGTGCCAGCAGCCCGGGACAGAACCTCTATGGCTACACCTTC. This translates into CASSPGQNLYGYTF.

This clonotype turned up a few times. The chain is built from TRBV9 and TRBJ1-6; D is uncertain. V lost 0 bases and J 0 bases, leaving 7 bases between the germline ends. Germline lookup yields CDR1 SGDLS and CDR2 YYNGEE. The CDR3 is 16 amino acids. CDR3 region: CASSVGSSSYNSPLHF. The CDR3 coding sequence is TGTGCCAGCAGCGTAGGGTCGAGCTCCTATAATTCACCCCTCCACTTT.

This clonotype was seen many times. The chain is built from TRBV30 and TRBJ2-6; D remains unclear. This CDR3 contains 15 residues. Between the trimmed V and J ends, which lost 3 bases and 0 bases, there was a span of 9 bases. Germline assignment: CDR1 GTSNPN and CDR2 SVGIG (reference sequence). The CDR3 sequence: CAWRGRISGANVLTF. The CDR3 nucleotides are TGTGCCTGGAGAGGGCGGATCTCTGGGGCCAACGTCCTGACTTTC.

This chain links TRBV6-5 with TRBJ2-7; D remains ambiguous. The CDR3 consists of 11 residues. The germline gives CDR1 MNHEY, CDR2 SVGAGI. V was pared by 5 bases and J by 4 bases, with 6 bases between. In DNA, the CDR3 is TGTGCCAGCAGTATGGCGTACGAGCAGTACTTC. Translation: CASSMAYEQYF.

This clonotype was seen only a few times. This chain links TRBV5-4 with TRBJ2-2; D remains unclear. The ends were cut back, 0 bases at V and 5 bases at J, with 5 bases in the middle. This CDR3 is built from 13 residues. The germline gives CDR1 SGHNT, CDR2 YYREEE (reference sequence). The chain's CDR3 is CASSLVQTGELFF. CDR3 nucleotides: TGTGCCAGCAGCTTGGTTCAAACCGGGGAGCTGTTTTTT. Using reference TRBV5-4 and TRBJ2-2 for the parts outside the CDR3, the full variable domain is ETGVTQSPTHLIKTRGQQVTLRCSSQSGHNTVSWYQQALGQGPQFIFQYYREEENGRGNFPPRFSGLQFPNYSSELNVNALELDDSALYLCASSLVQTGELFFGEGSRLTVL.